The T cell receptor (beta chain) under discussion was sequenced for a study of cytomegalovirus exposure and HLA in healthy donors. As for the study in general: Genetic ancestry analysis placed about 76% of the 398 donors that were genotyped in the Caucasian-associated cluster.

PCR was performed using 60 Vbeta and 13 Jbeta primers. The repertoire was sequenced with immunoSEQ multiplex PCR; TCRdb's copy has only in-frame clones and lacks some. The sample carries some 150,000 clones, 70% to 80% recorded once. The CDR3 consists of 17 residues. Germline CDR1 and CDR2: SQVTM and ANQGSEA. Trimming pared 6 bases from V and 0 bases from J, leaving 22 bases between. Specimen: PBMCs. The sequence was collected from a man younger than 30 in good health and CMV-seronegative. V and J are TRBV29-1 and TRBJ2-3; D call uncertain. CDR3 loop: CSVETYSYMMSTDTQYF. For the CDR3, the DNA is TGCAGCGTCGAGACGTACAGCTACATGATGAGCACAGATACGCAGTATTTT.